This entry is about one T cell receptor beta chain. Using immunoSEQ multiplex PCR, the repertoire was profiled, and TCRdb retains in-frame clones only, with some absent. The sample lists around 220,000 clones, roughly 84% occurring once. The sample comes from a study of blood T cell repertoires in COVID-19. Study-wide context: The United States, Italy and Spain supplied acute and convalescent COVID-19 samples.

The germline V gene has CDR1 LGHNA and CDR2 YNFKEQ. The J segment lost 5 bases and the V segment lost 4 bases, leaving 6 bases of the junction unmatched. The CDR3 is made up of 14 amino acids. This chain links TRBV4-2 with TRBJ1-1; the match to TRBD1 covers 8 bases. The receptor comes from a man in his forties or fifties with active or convalescent COVID-19. Material: peripheral blood. This CDR3 is CASSLTGAGTEAFF. CDR3 nucleotides: TGTGCCAGCAGCCTGACAGGGGCGGGGACTGAAGCTTTCTTT.